These 2 T cell receptor beta chains were all obtained from the same sample, sequenced in a study of shared clonotypes between healthy human individuals. Clones were read by immunoSEQ multiplex PCR, and TCRdb kept only the in-frame ones, dropping some. The repertoire has 100,000 or so clones, about 63% of them found once; the top ten carry roughly 24%. The source material was memory CD8+ T cells sorted from blood. Subset reported: CD45RO+ cells pooled with CCR7-negative TemRA cells. The receptors originated from a woman younger than 45 in good health.

This clone was seen only once. This chain uses TRBV7-8 with TRBJ2-7; TRBD2 aligns across 14 bases. This CDR3 spans 15 amino acids. V lost 1 base, J lost 4 bases, and 0 bases stayed unmatched. Germline V gene data show CDR1 as SGHVS and CDR2 as FQNEAQ. The CDR3 nucleotides read TGTGCCAGCAGCTTAGGACTAGCGGGAGGGTACGAGCAGTACTTC. Protein: CASSLGLAGGYEQYF.

The chain couples TRBV30 to TRBJ1-2, with D uncertain. Germline V gene sequence: CDR1 GTSNPN, CDR2 SVGIG (reference sequence). CDR3 length equals 13 residues. V lost 4 bases to trimming and J lost 7 bases, with 16 bases between them. The CDR3 coding sequence is TGTGCCTGGACGAGGCCAAAGCGGAGTGGCTACACCTTC. Its protein is CAWTRPKRSGYTF.